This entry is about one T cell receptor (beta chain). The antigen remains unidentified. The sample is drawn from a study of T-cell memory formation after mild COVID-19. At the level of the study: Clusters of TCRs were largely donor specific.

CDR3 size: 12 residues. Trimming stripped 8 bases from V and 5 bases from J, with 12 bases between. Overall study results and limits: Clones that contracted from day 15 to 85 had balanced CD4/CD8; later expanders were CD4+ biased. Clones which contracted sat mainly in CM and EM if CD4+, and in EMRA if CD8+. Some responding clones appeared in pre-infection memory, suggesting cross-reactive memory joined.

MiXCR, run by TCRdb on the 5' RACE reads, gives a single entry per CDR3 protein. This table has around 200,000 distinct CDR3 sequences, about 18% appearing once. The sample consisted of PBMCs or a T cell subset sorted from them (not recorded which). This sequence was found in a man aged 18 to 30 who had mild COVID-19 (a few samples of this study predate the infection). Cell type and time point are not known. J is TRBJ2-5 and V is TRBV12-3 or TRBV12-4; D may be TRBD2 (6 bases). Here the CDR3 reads CASCRDCETQYF. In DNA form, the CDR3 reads TGTGCCAGCTGCCGGGACTGTGAGACCCAGTACTTC.